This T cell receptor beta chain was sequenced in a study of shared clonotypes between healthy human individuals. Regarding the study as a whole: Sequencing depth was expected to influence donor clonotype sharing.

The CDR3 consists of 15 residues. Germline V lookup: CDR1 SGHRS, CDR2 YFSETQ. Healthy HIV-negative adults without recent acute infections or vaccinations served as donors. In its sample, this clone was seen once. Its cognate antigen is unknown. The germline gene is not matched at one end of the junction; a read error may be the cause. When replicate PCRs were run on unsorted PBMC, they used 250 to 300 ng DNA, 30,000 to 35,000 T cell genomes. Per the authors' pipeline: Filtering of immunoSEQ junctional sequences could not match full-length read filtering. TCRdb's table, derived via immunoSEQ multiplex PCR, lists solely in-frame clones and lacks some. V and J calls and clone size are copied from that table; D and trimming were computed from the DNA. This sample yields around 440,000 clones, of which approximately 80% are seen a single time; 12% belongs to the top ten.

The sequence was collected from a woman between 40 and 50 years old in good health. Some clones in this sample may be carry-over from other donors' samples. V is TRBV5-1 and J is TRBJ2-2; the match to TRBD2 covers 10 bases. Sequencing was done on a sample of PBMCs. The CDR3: CASSLGLAGDGELFF. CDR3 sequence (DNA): TGCGCCAGCAGTTTGGGCCTAGCGGGAGACGGGGAGCTGTTTTTT.